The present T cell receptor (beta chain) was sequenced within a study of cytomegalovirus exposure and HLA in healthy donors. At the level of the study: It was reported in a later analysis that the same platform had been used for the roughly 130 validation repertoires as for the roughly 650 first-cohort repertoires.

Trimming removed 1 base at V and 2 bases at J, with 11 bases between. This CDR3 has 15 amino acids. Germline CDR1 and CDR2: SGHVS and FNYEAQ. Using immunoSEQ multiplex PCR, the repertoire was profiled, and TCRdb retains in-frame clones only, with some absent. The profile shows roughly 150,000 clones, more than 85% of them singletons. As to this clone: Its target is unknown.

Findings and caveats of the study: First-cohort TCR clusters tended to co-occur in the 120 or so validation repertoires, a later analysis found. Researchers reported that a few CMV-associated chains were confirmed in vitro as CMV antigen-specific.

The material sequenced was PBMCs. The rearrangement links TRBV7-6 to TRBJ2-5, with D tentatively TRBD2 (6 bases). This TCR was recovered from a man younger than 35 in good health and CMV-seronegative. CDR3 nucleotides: TGTGCCAGCAGCTTAGGGACCGGGACTCAAGAGACCCAGTACTTC. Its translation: CASSLGTGTQETQYF.